The 32 T cell receptor beta chains reported below all come from one sample, sequenced in a study of tumor-infiltrating lymphocytes in primary liver carcinoma. TCR beta cDNA was made from roughly 500 ng total RNA with a constant-region primer. Three nested multiplex PCR rounds, a slightly modified ARM-PCR method, built the TCR beta libraries. Each of the first two PCR rounds ran roughly 10 cycles with TRBV1-TRBV30 forward and C-beta reverse primers. TCRdb re-called the multiplex PCR reads through MiXCR, storing one row per CDR3 protein. Among around 190,000 distinct CDR3 sequences listed, roughly 80% were seen once. DNA and RNA were both co-extracted from approximately 20-30 mg of bulk tissue that had not been sorted. The sequenced sample was tumor tissue from primary liver carcinoma. The source is a man between 40 and 49 years old with primary liver carcinoma and hepatitis B virus infection.

On this clonotype: One junction end disagrees with the germline gene, perhaps due to a read error. The chain recombines TRBV6-1 with TRBJ2-7; D is perhaps TRBD2 (5 bases). The germline CDR1 and CDR2 sequences are MNHNS and SASEGT. This CDR3 region has 15 residues. The CDR3 is CASSENVEGTYEQYF. The CDR3 DNA reads as TGTGCTAGCAGTGAAAACGTCGAGGGTACCTACGAGCAGTACTTC.

The chain combines TRBV12-5 with TRBJ2-3; 8 nucleotides agree with TRBD2. The CDR3 totals 15 residues. V shed 6 bases, J shed 4 bases, and the junction held 9 bases outside the gene matches. Germline values: CDR1 LGHNT, CDR2 FRNRAP. CDR3 in amino acids: CASGQSGSLADTQYF. The DNA of the CDR3 is TGTGCTAGTGGGCAGAGCGGGAGTTTGGCAGATACGCAGTATTTT.

This clonotype occurred many times. This chain connects TRBV7-8 to TRBJ2-1; D is perhaps TRBD2 (5 bases). The germline gives CDR1 SGHVS, CDR2 FQNEAQ. The ends were cut back, 2 bases at V and 7 bases at J, with 6 bases in the middle. The CDR3 is 12 residues long. CDR3 DNA: TGTGCCAGCAGCTTAACGGGGAATGAGCAGTTCTTC. Its translation is CASSLTGNEQFF.

With respect to this clonotype: The CDR3 does not close with the conserved phenylalanine or tryptophan, likely indicating a read error. No DNA is shown, since the ends of the CDR3 on it are uncertain; the CDR3 is the one TCRdb lists. The chain has TRBV14 and TRBJ2-1; the DNA was not used to check the table's D call, TRBD2. Inclusive of both ends, the CDR3 amounts to 16 amino acids. Germline V gives CDR1 SGHDN, CDR2 FVKESK. CDR3 sequence reads: CASSALAGWVNNEEFL.

About this clonotype: One end of the junction varies from germline; a read error may be responsible. The CDR3 bases are TGTAACGTCGCTTTGGGACTAGCGGGGTCGTACGAGCAATACTTC. Translated: CNVALGLAGSYEQYF. The chain uses TRBV29-1 and TRBJ2-7, with 13 bases fitting TRBD2. Germline V gene sequence: CDR1 SQVTM, CDR2 ANQGSEA. CDR3 length equals 15 residues.

About this clonotype: This is likely a read error, given that the CDR3 carries no conserved phenylalanine or tryptophan at its end. The chain carries TRBV11-1 and TRBJ2-4, with 7 bases that match TRBD2. This CDR3 spans 17 amino acids. Germline trimming cut 3 bases from V and 2 bases from J; bases unmatched to any gene: 10. CDR1 and CDR2 (germline): SGHAT, FQDESV (reference sequence). The CDR3 DNA reads TGTGCCAGCAGCTTTCCCAGGACTAGAGTGACCAAAAACATTCAGTACTTA. This encodes CASSFPRTRVTKNIQYL.

The chain couples TRBV6-5 to TRBJ1-5; D not certain. The germline V and J ends were trimmed by 7 bases and 6 bases, with 16 bases remaining between them. Germline V gene lookup returns CDR1 MNHEY and CDR2 SVGAGI. CDR3 length equals 14 residues. CDR3 in DNA: TGTGCCAGCATGGAGAGGGCCGGCAGTCAGCCCCAGCATTTT. Translation gives CASMERAGSQPQHF.

The gene calls are TRBV5-6 and TRBJ2-1, with 9 bases lining up with TRBD2. CDR3 length equals 18 residues. From germline, CDR1 is SGHDT and CDR2 YYEEEE. With V trimmed by 7 bases and J by 3 bases, 17 bases remained unmatched. The CDR3 bases are TGTGCCAGCTGCAAGGGAATAGCGGGAGTGTATAACTACAATGAGCAGTTCTTC. This translates into CASCKGIAGVYNYNEQFF.

On this clonotype itself: Its ends do not fully match the called genes, so a read error is possible. The CDR3, as DNA: TGTGCCAGCATCATCACCACTACATGGACGGTTGGGACCGGGAAGCTGTTTTTT. Translating gives CASIITTTWTVGTGKLFF. The chain has TRBV11-2 and TRBJ2-2; D is tentatively TRBD1 or TRBD2 (5 bases each). The germline V gene encodes CDR1 SGHAT and CDR2 FQNNGV. The CDR3 loop spans 18 amino acids.

This clonotype was recorded only once. The germline gene is not matched at one end of the junction; a read error may be the cause. This sequence joins TRBV29-1 and TRBJ2-3; the D call may be TRBD1 or TRBD2 (5 bases each). This CDR3 is built from 14 residues. From germline, CDR1 is SQVTM and CDR2 ANQGSEA. CDR3 sequence reads: CSVSGIGASVTQYF. CDR3 nucleotide sequence: TGTAGCGTTTCCGGGATAGGGGCGTCAGTTACGCAGTATTTT.

About this clonotype itself: A read error is likely, as this CDR3 ends without the conserved phenylalanine or tryptophan. The rearrangement uses TRBV30 and TRBJ2-1; a weak D match, TRBD2 (6 bases). The germline V gene has CDR1 GTSNPN and CDR2 SVGIG (reference sequence). V dropped 4 bases and J dropped 4 bases, with 11 bases sitting between them. This CDR3 region has 13 residues. Here the CDR3 reads CAWNPSGYNEQFL. CDR3 nucleotides: TGTGCCTGGAATCCCAGCGGGTACAATGAGCAGTTCTTA.

For this clonotype: At one boundary the junction diverges from the germline segment, which might be a read error. This rearrangement joins TRBV29-1 to TRBJ2-2; 8 bases are shared with TRBD1. CDR1 is SQVTM and CDR2 is ANQGSEA in the germline V gene. This CDR3 is built from 16 residues. For the CDR3, the DNA is TGCAGCGTTGAGGGGTTGGACAGGGTGGGCACCTGGGAGCTGTTTTTT. As protein: CSVEGLDRVGTWELFF.

V is TRBV6-1 and J is TRBJ2-2, with D tentatively TRBD1 (6 bases). CDR3 length: 15 residues. Trimming removed 10 bases from V and 5 bases from J, with 20 bases in between. The V gene's germline CDR1 is MNHNS and CDR2 SASEGT. CDR3 residues: CAIGWDTKKTGELFF. CDR3 nucleotides: TGTGCCATAGGGTGGGACACTAAGAAGACCGGGGAGCTGTTTTTT.

Concerning this clonotype itself: Compared with germline, one end of the junction differs, possibly owing to a read error. V is TRBV11-2 and J is TRBJ1-3, with D uncertain. There are 17 residues in the CDR3. Germline CDR1 reads SGHAT; CDR2 reads FQNNGV. The CDR3, as DNA: TGTGCCAGCAGCGTCTCCCATACCCGGGCCCCTAGAAACACCACATATTTT. It translates to CASSVSHTRAPRNTTYF.

In the case of this clonotype: A read error may account for a junction end that differs from germline. The gene calls are TRBV6-2 or TRBV6-3 and TRBJ2-5; D remains unclear. From germline, CDR1 is MNHEY and CDR2 SVGEGT. The CDR3 has 13 residues. The CDR3 DNA follows: TGTGCCAGCAGTTACCCACAGCGAGAGACCCGGTACTTC. Amino acid sequence: CASSYPQRETRYF.

About this clonotype itself: A junction end diverges from the germline sequence, so it may reflect a read error. CDR3 sequence reads: CASNRRGGVEQFF. In DNA, the CDR3 is TGTGCCAGCAACCGAAGGGGGGGAGTCGAGCAATTCTTC. The chain uses TRBV5-4 and TRBJ2-1, with a weak D call TRBD2 (7 bases). This CDR3 comprises 13 residues. The V gene's germline CDR1 is SGHNT and CDR2 YYREEE (reference sequence). Filled out from reference TRBV5-4 and TRBJ2-1, the complete variable domain reads ETGVTQSPTHLIKTRGQQVTLRCSSQSGHNTVSWYQQALGQGPQFIFQYYREEENGRGNFPPRFSGLQFPNYSSELNVNALELDDSALYLCASNRRGGVEQFFGPGTRLTVL.

On this clonotype: This sequence may be a read error, since a much larger clone differs from it by one base. The chain links TRBV28 to TRBJ1-6; D call uncertain. Germline V gene data show CDR1 as MDHEN and CDR2 as SYDVKM. There are 14 residues in the CDR3. DNA for the CDR3: TGTGCCATCCCGGGGAGCTCCTATATTTCACCCCTCCACTTT. This encodes CAIPGSSYISPLHF.

On this clonotype itself: An end of the junction does not agree with germline; a read error may underlie this. The chain carries TRBV10-3 and TRBJ2-7, with no clear D. The CDR3 totals 18 residues. Germline CDR1 is ENHRY and CDR2 is SYGVKD. CDR3 bases: TGTGCCATGAGTGACTCGGTCCAGCCGGTCCGTAGAGCCTACGAGCAGTACTTC. This encodes CAMSDSVQPVRRAYEQYF.

The gene calls are TRBV12-3 or TRBV12-4 and TRBJ1-1; TRBD1 matches at 7 bases. V lost 6 bases to trimming and J lost 6 bases; unmatched junction nucleotides: 13. The CDR3 is made up of 15 amino acids. The CDR3 sequence is CASRRSGGTIAEAFF. The CDR3, as DNA: TGTGCCAGCAGGAGGTCAGGGGGGACGATCGCTGAAGCTTTCTTT.

This clonotype was counted many times. The J gene is TRBJ2-3, the V gene TRBV24-1, with TRBD1 matching over 10 bases. The CDR3 spans 18 residues. V lost 1 base to trimming and J lost 4 bases; unmatched junction nucleotides: 10. Germline CDR1 is KGHDR and CDR2 is SFDVKD. CDR3 in DNA: TGTGCCACCAGTGATTTAGGACAGGGGGTCCACGACTCAGATACGCAGTATTTT. It specifies CATSDLGQGVHDSDTQYF.

CDR3: CSAPRLGARNSPLHF. The CDR3 coding sequence is TGCAGTGCTCCCCGTTTGGGGGCGCGTAATTCACCCCTCCACTTT. The chain carries TRBV20-1 and TRBJ1-6; D perhaps matches TRBD1 (6 bases). This CDR3 has 15 amino acids. The germline gives CDR1 DFQATT, CDR2 SNEGSKA (reference sequence). The germline V and J ends were trimmed by 5 bases and 6 bases, with 17 bases remaining between them.

The chain couples TRBV11-2 to TRBJ2-2; no clear D. CDR1 is SGHAT, CDR2 FQNNGV, per germline. There are 12 residues in the CDR3. Trimming shortened V by 6 bases and J by 10 bases, and 12 bases separated the two germline ends. The CDR3 DNA reads TGTGCCAGCAGTCCTGGTTCCGAGGAGCTGTTTTTT. Its translation: CASSPGSEELFF.

A remark on this clonotype: The junction shows a germline mismatch at one end, possibly a read error. J is TRBJ1-5 and V is TRBV4-3; tentatively, D is TRBD1 (5 bases). The CDR3 covers 14 residues. The germline CDR1 and CDR2 sequences are LGHNA and YSLEER. CDR3 loop: CASSQDRGDQPQHF. The CDR3 DNA reads as TGCGCCAGCAGCCAAGATCGAGGGGATCAGCCCCAGCATTTC.

The chain has TRBV29-1 and TRBJ1-5; 7 bases are a match to TRBD1. The DNA matches TRBJ2-3 better at its end, which makes the J call doubtful. The CDR3 has 13 residues. Looked up from germline, CDR1 is SQVTM and CDR2 is ANQGSEA. The CDR3 reads CSVMGQSNQLQYF. The CDR3 region has the DNA TGCAGCGTTATGGGACAGTCTAATCAGCTCCAGTATTTT.

On this clonotype: At one end the junction does not follow the germline gene, possibly because of a read error. V and J are TRBV4-1 and TRBJ2-5; D might be TRBD2 (6 bases). This CDR3 comprises 17 residues. In germline, CDR1 is MGHRA, CDR2 YSYEKL. Here the CDR3 DNA reads TGTGCCAGCAGCCAAGACCACGACGGAGGGGAGCAAGAGACCCAGTACTTC. It yields the protein CASSQDHDGGEQETQYF.

Remarks on this clonotype: A junction boundary mismatches the germline segment, possibly from a read error. J is TRBJ2-3 and V is TRBV10-3, with 13 bases identical to TRBD2. CDR1 ENHRY and CDR2 SYGVKD come from the germline V gene. This CDR3 is built from 13 residues. CDR3 region: CATGLAGAYTEYF. CDR3 DNA sequence: TGTGCCACTGGACTAGCGGGAGCATATACGGAGTATTTT.

As regards this clonotype: The junction departs from germline at one end; a sequencing error may be responsible. The V call is TRBV29-1, the J call TRBJ2-5; TRBD1 matches at 11 bases. The germline gives CDR1 SQVTM, CDR2 ANQGSEA. This CDR3 is built from 15 residues. The CDR3 DNA sequence: TGCAGCGTTTCATGGACAGGGGGCTCGTGGGAGACCCAATACTTT. Encoded protein: CSVSWTGGSWETQYF.

Details on this clonotype: One junction end does not reproduce the germline sequence, and a read error may be involved. The J gene is TRBJ2-3, the V gene TRBV11-1; no clear D gene. In germline, CDR1 is SGHAT, CDR2 FQDESV (reference sequence). The CDR3 is 13 amino acids. This CDR3 reads CASSFIGIDTQCF. DNA of the CDR3: TGTGCCAGCAGCTTTATTGGTATAGATACGCAGTGTTTC.

Worth noting for this clonotype: This likely comes from a read error, as the CDR3 has no conserved phenylalanine or tryptophan at its end. The DNA is omitted, as the CDR3 cannot be located on it reliably, and the CDR3 follows TCRdb's listing. CDR3 residues: CAISAGTSGVARDTRYI. The chain joins TRBV10-3 to TRBJ2-3; TRBD2 is the table's D call and was not checked against the DNA. Germline lookup yields CDR1 ENHRY and CDR2 SYGVKD. The CDR3 is made up of 17 amino acids, end residues included.

Note on this clonotype: Being one base from a much bigger clone, this may be a read error. V gene TRBV5-1 combines with J gene TRBJ2-7, with D possibly matching TRBD1 (6 bases). V was pared by 7 bases and J by 2 bases, with 7 bases between. Germline assignment: CDR1 SGHRS and CDR2 YFSETQ. The CDR3 has 11 residues. CDR3 nucleotides: TGCGCCAGCGGGGGCCCCTACGAGCAGTACTTC. Its translation: CASGGPYEQYF.

Turning to this clonotype: Germline is not matched at one junction end, which may reflect a read error. The chain combines TRBV29-1 with TRBJ2-5; D is possibly TRBD1 (6 bases). The germline V gene encodes CDR1 SQVTM and CDR2 ANQGSEA. The CDR3 runs 12 residues. The CDR3 nucleotides read TGCAGCGTCTGGGACAAGGGAGAGACCCAATACTTC. It specifies CSVWDKGETQYF. The full variable domain, in which reference TRBV29-1 and TRBJ2-5 provide the parts outside the CDR3, is SAVISQKPSRDICQRGTSLTIQCQVDSQVTMMFWYRQQPGQSLTLIATANQGSEATYESGFVIDKFPISRPNLTFSTLTVSNMSPEDSSIYLCSVWDKGETQYFGPGTRLLVL.

Turning to this clonotype: Given a much more abundant clone one base away, this may be a read error. This chain joins TRBV7-9 and TRBJ2-3; 10 positions match TRBD2. The V segment lost 4 bases and the J segment 1 base; nucleotides outside the gene matches: 11. CDR3 size: 18 residues. Germline V lookup: CDR1 SEHNR, CDR2 FQNEAQ (reference sequence). This chain's CDR3 is CASSSLAGAVRCTDTQYF. The CDR3 region has the DNA TGTGCCAGCAGCTCGCTAGCGGGAGCGGTAAGATGCACAGATACGCAGTATTTT.